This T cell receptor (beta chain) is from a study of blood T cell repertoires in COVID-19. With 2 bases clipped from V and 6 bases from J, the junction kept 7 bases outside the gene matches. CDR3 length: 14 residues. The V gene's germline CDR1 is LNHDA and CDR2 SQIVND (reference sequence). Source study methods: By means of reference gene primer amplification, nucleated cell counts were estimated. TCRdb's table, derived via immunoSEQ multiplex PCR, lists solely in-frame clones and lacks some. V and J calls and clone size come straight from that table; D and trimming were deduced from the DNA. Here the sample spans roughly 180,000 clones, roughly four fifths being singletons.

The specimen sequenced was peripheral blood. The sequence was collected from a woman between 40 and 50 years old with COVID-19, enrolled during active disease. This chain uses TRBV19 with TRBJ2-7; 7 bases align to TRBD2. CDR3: CASSISGVHPEQYF. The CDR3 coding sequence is TGTGCCAGTAGTATAAGCGGGGTCCATCCCGAGCAGTACTTC.